This paragraph reports one T cell receptor (beta chain). As yet, its antigen is unknown. CDR3 size: 15 residues. The germline V gene encodes CDR1 LNHDA and CDR2 SQIVND (reference sequence). The V end was cut by 8 bases, the J end by 0 bases, with 14 bases between. This sample is part of a study of early T cells in non-severe SARS-CoV-2 infection. Study-level background: Sequenced material consisted of bulk RNA (from unsorted whole blood), and chains were unpaired.

Individual cDNA molecules received unique molecular identifiers. MiXCR, applied by TCRdb to the 5' RACE reads, yields one record per CDR3 protein. Of 85,000 to 90,000 distinct CDR3 sequences listed, roughly 14% are singletons. General study findings and limits: Using VDJdb, the matching emphasized anti-spike CD8 responses while missing private and CD4 specificities.

The rearrangement uses TRBV19 and TRBJ1-5; D call uncertain. The source of this sequence is an adult who was a healthcare worker with PCR-confirmed SARS-CoV-2 infection or an uninfected control (not recorded which). The specimen was whole blood. The chain's CDR3 is CASGPSANSNQPQHF. CDR3 bases: TGTGCCAGTGGCCCCTCGGCCAATAGCAATCAGCCCCAGCATTTT. The variable domain in full, with the rest retrieved from reference TRBV19 and TRBJ1-5, is DGGITQSPKYLFRKEGQNVTLSCEQNLNHDAMYWYRQDPGQGLRLIYYSQIVNDFQKGDIAEGYSVSREKKESFPLTVTSAQKNPTAFYLCASGPSANSNQPQHFGDGTRLSIL.